The T cell receptor (beta chain) described here comes from a study of blood T cell repertoires in COVID-19. As for the study in general: Sources were T cells, B-cell-depleted T cells, or PBMCs; the material itself was cDNA or gDNA.

The repertoire was sequenced with immunoSEQ multiplex PCR; TCRdb's copy has only in-frame clones and lacks some. The data hold under 95,000 clones, with about 85% observed a single time. The CDR3 covers 14 residues. Germline V lookup: CDR1 SGHDT, CDR2 YYEEEE. V lost 6 bases, J lost 4 bases, and 16 bases lay in between. The sequence was collected from a woman in her 70s with acute or convalescent COVID-19. What was sequenced was peripheral blood. This chain links TRBV5-6 with TRBJ1-1; tentative D call: TRBD1 (6 bases). The CDR3 sequence is CASTITGPGTEAFF. CDR3 DNA sequence: TGTGCCAGCACCATCACAGGGCCGGGCACTGAAGCTTTCTTT.